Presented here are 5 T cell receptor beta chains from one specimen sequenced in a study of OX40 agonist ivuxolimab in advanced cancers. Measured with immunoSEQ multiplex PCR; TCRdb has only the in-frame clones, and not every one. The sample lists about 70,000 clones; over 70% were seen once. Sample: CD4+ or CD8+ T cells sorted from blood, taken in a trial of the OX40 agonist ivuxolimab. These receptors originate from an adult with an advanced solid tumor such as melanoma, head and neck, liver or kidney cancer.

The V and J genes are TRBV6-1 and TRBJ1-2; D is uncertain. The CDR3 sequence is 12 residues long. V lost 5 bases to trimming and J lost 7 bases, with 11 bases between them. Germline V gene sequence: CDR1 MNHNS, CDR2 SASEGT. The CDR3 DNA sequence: TGTGCCAGCAGTTTGGGAGGGAGTGGCTACACCTTC. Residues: CASSLGGSGYTF.

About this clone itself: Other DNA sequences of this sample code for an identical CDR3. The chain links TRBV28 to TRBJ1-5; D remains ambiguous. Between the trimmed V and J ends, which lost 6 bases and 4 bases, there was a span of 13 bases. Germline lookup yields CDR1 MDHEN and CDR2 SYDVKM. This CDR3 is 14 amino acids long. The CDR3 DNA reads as TGTGCCAGCAGCCGCGGGTGGGGTAATCAGCCCCAGCATTTT. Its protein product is CASSRGWGNQPQHF.

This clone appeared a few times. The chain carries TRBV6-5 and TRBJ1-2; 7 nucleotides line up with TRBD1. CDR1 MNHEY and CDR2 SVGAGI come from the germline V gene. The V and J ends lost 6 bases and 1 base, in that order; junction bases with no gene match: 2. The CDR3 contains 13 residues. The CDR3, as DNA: TGTGCCAGCAGCAGGGACAGTAACTATGGCTACACCTTC. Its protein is CASSRDSNYGYTF.

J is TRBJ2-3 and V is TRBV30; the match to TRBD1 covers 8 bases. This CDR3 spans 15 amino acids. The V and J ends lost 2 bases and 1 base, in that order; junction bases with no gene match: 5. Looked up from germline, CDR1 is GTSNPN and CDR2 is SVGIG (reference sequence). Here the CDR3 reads CAWSLPGGGTDTQYF. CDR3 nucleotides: TGTGCCTGGAGTCTCCCAGGGGGCGGCACAGATACGCAGTATTTT.

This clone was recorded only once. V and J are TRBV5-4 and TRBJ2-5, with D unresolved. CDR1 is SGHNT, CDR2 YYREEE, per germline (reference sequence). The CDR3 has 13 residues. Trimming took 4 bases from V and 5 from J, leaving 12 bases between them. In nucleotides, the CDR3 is TGTGCCAGCAGCACCACCGAAGCGGAGACCCAGTACTTC. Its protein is CASSTTEAETQYF. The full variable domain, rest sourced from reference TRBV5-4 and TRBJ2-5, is ETGVTQSPTHLIKTRGQQVTLRCSSQSGHNTVSWYQQALGQGPQFIFQYYREEENGRGNFPPRFSGLQFPNYSSELNVNALELDDSALYLCASSTTEAETQYFGPGTRLLVL.